These 20 T cell receptor beta chains share one sample of origin, sequenced in a study of CD8 T cells in ankylosing spondylitis. Via MiXCR, TCRdb re-called the 5' RACE reads, giving one row per CDR3 protein. This sample has 200,000 to 250,000 distinct CDR3 sequences, with 6% to 8.5% found just once. These TCRs' antigens remain unknown. General study findings and limits: Seemingly distinctive of ankylosing spondylitis blood was a TCR beta motif formed by eight highly homologous variants.

Sequencing was done on a sample of blood, either unsorted or a sorted T cell fraction (not recorded which). The receptors derive from a male donor with ankylosing spondylitis.

The genes are TRBV11-2 and TRBJ2-3, with a possible D match to TRBD1 (6 bases). The germline V gene has CDR1 SGHAT and CDR2 FQNNGV. V lost 1 base and J lost 7, with 15 bases in between. The CDR3 consists of 15 residues. The CDR3 reads CASSLGRSGTNTQYF. The DNA of the CDR3 is TGTGCCAGCAGCTTAGGTCGATCCGGGACAAATACGCAGTATTTT.

This clonotype was counted a few times. The chain recombines TRBV10-2 with TRBJ2-1; 7 bases line up with TRBD1. The CDR3 extends over 16 amino acids. Germline V gene sequence: CDR1 WSHSY, CDR2 SAAADI. With 6 bases clipped from V and 0 bases from J, the junction kept 8 bases outside the gene matches. In DNA, the CDR3 is TGCGCCAGCAGAGCCCCGACAGGGAGCTCCTACAATGAGCAGTTCTTC. Protein sequence: CASRAPTGSSYNEQFF.

Concerning this clonotype: This may arise from a read error, as a much more abundant clone is one base away. The rearrangement joins TRBV6-2 or TRBV6-3 to TRBJ2-2; no firm D call. The V end lost 2 bases, the J end lost 6 bases, and 1 base lay between the germline ends. Per the germline V gene, CDR1 is MNHEY and CDR2 is SVGEGT. The CDR3 runs to 11 residues. DNA of the CDR3: TGTGCCAGCAGTTACGCCGGGGAGCTGTTTTTT. This codes for CASSYAGELFF.

The table lists this clonotype with a few counts. The V call is TRBV10-3, the J call TRBJ2-3; no definite D call. Trimming took off 0 bases at V and 2 bases at J, with 9 bases between the two ends. The germline V gene encodes CDR1 ENHRY and CDR2 SYGVKD. The CDR3 totals 15 residues. The CDR3 region is CAISESGNPTDTQYF. The CDR3 bases are TGTGCCATCAGTGAGTCGGGAAACCCCACAGATACGCAGTATTTT.

In this sample, this clonotype turned up many times. The chain carries TRBV20-1 and TRBJ2-5; perhaps TRBD1 as D (6 bases). Germline CDR1 reads DFQATT; CDR2 reads SNEGSKA (reference sequence). CDR3 length: 14 amino acids. The V end was cut by 0 bases, the J end by 3 bases, with 11 bases between. The CDR3 bases are TGCAGTGCTAGAGATTGGGGACATAAAGAGACCCAGTACTTC. This codes for CSARDWGHKETQYF.

This clonotype came up many times. The chain couples TRBV4-1 to TRBJ2-3, with no clear D. The CDR3 length is 15 residues. Germline-derived CDR1 and CDR2 are MGHRA and YSYEKL. Trimming removed 0 bases from V and 1 base from J, with 8 bases in between. The CDR3 sequence is CASSQDGRRTDTQYF. The CDR3 DNA reads as TGCGCCAGCAGCCAAGATGGAAGACGCACAGATACGCAGTATTTT.

The chain links TRBV5-3 to TRBJ2-2; no definite D call. TRBV5-3 is classed as an ORF, of uncertain function. V lost 9 bases to trimming and J lost 4 bases, with 13 bases between them. The CDR3 is 13 residues long. CDR3 DNA: TGTGCCATCGGCCCCGGGCTCACCGGGGAGCTGTTTTTT. This encodes CAIGPGLTGELFF.

There are many counts of this clonotype. The chain combines TRBV29-1 with TRBJ2-1; D possibly corresponds to TRBD2 (7 bases). The germline V gene has CDR1 SQVTM and CDR2 ANQGSEA. The germline V and J ends were trimmed by 4 bases and 2 bases, with 18 bases remaining between them. This CDR3 has 16 residues. CDR3 amino acids: CSVGGGALGPYNEQFF. The CDR3 bases are TGCAGCGTTGGTGGGGGGGCGCTGGGCCCCTACAATGAGCAGTTCTTC.

This clonotype was observed many times. The chain carries TRBV12-3 or TRBV12-4 and TRBJ1-3; no clear D gene. The CDR3 is made up of 14 amino acids. The V end lost 5 bases, the J end lost 0 bases, and 8 bases lay between the germline ends. The CDR3 loop is CASSPDVSGNTIYF. CDR3 DNA: TGTGCCAGCAGTCCGGACGTCTCTGGAAACACCATATATTTT.

This clonotype was detected many times. The rearrangement links TRBV6-2 or TRBV6-3 to TRBJ2-1, with D uncertain. Trimming shortened V by 2 bases and J by 8 bases, and 13 bases separated the two germline ends. Per the germline V gene, CDR1 is MNHEY and CDR2 is SVGEGT. CDR3 length: 14 amino acids. CDR3 in amino acids: CASSYGPHPYEQFF. In DNA form, the CDR3 reads TGTGCCAGCAGTTACGGGCCACATCCCTATGAGCAGTTCTTC.

This clonotype was observed at least ten times. The genes are TRBV27 and TRBJ2-7; 9 positions agree with TRBD1. This CDR3 is built from 15 residues. Germline V lookup: CDR1 MNHEY, CDR2 SMNVEV (reference sequence). V shed 5 bases and J 7 bases; nucleotides not matched to a gene: 12. This chain's CDR3 is CASSQWDRVSKEQYF. CDR3 sequence (DNA): TGTGCCAGCAGTCAATGGGACAGGGTCTCCAAGGAGCAGTACTTC.

This clonotype was seen more than once but under ten times. The chain recombines TRBV10-1 with TRBJ2-2, with D tentatively TRBD2 (6 bases). Germline V gene lookup returns CDR1 WNHNN and CDR2 SYGVQD (reference sequence). The CDR3 spans 15 residues. The ends were cut back, 2 bases at V and 5 bases at J, with 12 bases in the middle. The CDR3 sequence is CASSEASEGTGELFF. CDR3 sequence (DNA): TGCGCCAGCAGTGAGGCTAGCGAGGGGACCGGGGAGCTGTTTTTT.

The sample holds many counts of this clonotype. In nucleotides, the CDR3 is TGTGCCAGCAGGGCGGTCGATGAGCAGTTCTTC. Translated, it gives CASRAVDEQFF. This chain joins TRBV2 and TRBJ2-1; no firm D call. CDR3 size: 11 residues. V lost 6 bases to trimming and J lost 8 bases, with 8 bases between them. Germline assignment: CDR1 SNHLY and CDR2 FYNNEI.

This clonotype has at least ten counts. The V and J genes are TRBV27 and TRBJ2-4, with TRBD1 as a possible D gene (5 bases). V was pared by 6 bases and J by 0 bases, with 9 bases between. Germline V lookup: CDR1 MNHEY, CDR2 SMNVEV (reference sequence). The CDR3 covers 14 residues. In nucleotides, the CDR3 is TGTGCCAGCAGCGACAGCTTAGCCAAAAACATTCAGTACTTC. The encoded protein is CASSDSLAKNIQYF.

This clonotype showed up many times. This chain uses TRBV12-3 or TRBV12-4 with TRBJ2-1; possible D gene TRBD2, 6 bases. The CDR3 loop spans 15 amino acids. V gave up 3 bases and J gave up 5 bases, with 14 bases separating them. CDR3 sequence: CASSFFGTADNEQFF. The CDR3 bases are TGTGCCAGCAGTTTTTTCGGGACTGCTGACAATGAGCAGTTCTTC.

This clonotype was observed at least ten times. The chain employs TRBV6-5 and TRBJ1-2, with 9 positions matching TRBD1. Germline CDR1 and CDR2: MNHEY and SVGAGI. J lost 6 bases, V lost 2 bases, and 13 bases had no gene match. CDR3 length: 17 residues. CDR3 in DNA: TGTGCCAGCAGTTACCGGAGCATTACAGGGGGCGCGGATGGCTACACCTTC. This encodes CASSYRSITGGADGYTF.

This clonotype appeared many times. This chain links TRBV21-1 with TRBJ2-3; TRBD1 is taken as the D call from the table, unchecked against the DNA. TRBV21-1 is noted as a pseudogene. The CDR3 consists of 15 residues. This CDR3 reads CASSATGRRGDTQYF. The CDR3 nucleotides are TGTGCCAGCAGCGCGACAGGTAGACGGGGAGATACGCAGTATTTT.

The chain recombines TRBV6-4 with TRBJ2-2, with unresolved D. Trimming cost V 2 bases and J 3 bases, with 7 bases left between them. CDR1 is MRHNA, CDR2 SNTAGT, per germline. This CDR3 comprises 14 residues. The CDR3 loop is CASSDRVYTGELFF. The CDR3 coding sequence is TGTGCCAGCAGTGACAGGGTGTACACCGGGGAGCTGTTTTTT.

V gene TRBV4-2 combines with J gene TRBJ2-4; tentative D call: TRBD2 (5 bases). The germline V and J ends were trimmed by 0 bases and 13 bases, with 10 bases remaining between them. Germline CDR1 and CDR2: LGHNA and YNFKEQ. The CDR3 contains 12 residues. DNA for the CDR3: TGTGCCAGCAGCCAAGATGAGGGCTCACAGTACTTC. Protein sequence: CASSQDEGSQYF.

This clonotype was detected ten times or more. The genes are TRBV6-5 and TRBJ1-1, with 7 nucleotides matching TRBD1. Germline V gene data show CDR1 as MNHEY and CDR2 as SVGAGI. The CDR3 consists of 16 residues. V was clipped by 2 bases and J by 5 bases; unmatched bases: 11. The CDR3 loop reads CASSYVRSQGGTEAFF. The CDR3 DNA sequence: TGTGCCAGCAGTTACGTTCGGTCCCAGGGGGGTACTGAAGCTTTCTTT.